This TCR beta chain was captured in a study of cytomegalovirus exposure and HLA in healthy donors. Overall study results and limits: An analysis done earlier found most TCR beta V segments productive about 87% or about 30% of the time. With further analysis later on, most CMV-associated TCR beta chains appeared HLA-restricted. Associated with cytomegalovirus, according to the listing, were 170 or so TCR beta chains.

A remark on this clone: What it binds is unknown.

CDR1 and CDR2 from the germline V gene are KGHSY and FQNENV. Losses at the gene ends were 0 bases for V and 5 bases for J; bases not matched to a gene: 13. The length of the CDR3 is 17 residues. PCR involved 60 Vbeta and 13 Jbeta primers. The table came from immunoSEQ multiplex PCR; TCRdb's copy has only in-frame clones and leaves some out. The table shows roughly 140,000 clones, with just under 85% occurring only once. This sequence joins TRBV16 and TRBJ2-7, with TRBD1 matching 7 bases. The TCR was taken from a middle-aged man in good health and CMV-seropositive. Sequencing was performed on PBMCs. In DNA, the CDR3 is TGTGCCAGCAGCCAATCTGTCGGCACAGGGGTAAAAAACGAGCAGTACTTC. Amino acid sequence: CASSQSVGTGVKNEQYF.